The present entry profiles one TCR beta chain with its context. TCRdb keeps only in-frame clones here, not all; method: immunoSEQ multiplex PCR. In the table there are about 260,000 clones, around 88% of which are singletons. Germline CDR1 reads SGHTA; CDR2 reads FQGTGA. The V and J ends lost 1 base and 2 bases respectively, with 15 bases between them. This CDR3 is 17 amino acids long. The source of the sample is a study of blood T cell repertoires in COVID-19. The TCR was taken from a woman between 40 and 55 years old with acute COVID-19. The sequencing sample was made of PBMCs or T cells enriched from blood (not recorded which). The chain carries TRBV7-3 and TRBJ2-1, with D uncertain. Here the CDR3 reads CASSLSLRTGAYNEQFF. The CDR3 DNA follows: TGTGCCAGCAGCTTAAGTCTCCGCACTGGAGCCTACAATGAGCAGTTCTTC.